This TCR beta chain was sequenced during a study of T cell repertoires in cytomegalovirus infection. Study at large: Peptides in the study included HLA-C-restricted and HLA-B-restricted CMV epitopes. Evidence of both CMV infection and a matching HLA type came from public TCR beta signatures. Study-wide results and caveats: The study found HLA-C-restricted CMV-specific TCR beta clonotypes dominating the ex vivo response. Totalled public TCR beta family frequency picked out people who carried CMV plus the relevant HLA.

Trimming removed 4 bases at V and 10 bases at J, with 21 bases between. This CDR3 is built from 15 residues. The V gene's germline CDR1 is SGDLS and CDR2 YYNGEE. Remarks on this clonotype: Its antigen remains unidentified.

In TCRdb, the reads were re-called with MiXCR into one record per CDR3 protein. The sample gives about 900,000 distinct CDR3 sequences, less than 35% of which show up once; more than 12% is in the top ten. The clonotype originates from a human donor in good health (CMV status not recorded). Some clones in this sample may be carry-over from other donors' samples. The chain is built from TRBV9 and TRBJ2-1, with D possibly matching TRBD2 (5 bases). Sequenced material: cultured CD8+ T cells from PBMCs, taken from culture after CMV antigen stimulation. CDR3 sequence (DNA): TGTGCCAGCAGCCCGTATGTCCACTGGTCGGGAGAGCAGTTCTTC. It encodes CASSPYVHWSGEQFF.